Shown below are 10 T cell receptor beta chains from a single sample sequenced in a study of blood T cell repertoires in COVID-19. Using immunoSEQ multiplex PCR, the repertoire was profiled, and TCRdb retains in-frame clones only, with some absent. This table holds around 140,000 clones, roughly 84% found once. The sample consisted of peripheral blood. All receptors come from a human donor with acute or convalescent COVID-19. The donor label of this sample is uncertain.

This chain uses TRBV24-1 with TRBJ2-2, with TRBD2 identical over 12 bases. Germline V gene lookup returns CDR1 KGHDR and CDR2 SFDVKD. This CDR3 comprises 16 residues. V trimming: 2 bases; J trimming: 11 bases; junction bases outside the gene matches: 8. CDR3 residues: CATSDSTSGRTRELFF. As DNA, the CDR3 is TGTGCCACCAGTGATTCAACTAGCGGGAGGACGAGAGAGCTGTTTTTT.

The chain has TRBV2 and TRBJ1-2; 8 nucleotides agree with TRBD1. CDR3 length: 14 amino acids. In germline, CDR1 is SNHLY, CDR2 FYNNEI. V trimming: 5 bases; J trimming: 2 bases; junction bases outside the gene matches: 4. Written as DNA, the CDR3 is TGTGCCAGCAGTCCCGGGACAGGCAACTATGGCTACACCTTC. Translating gives CASSPGTGNYGYTF.

This clone came up once. This chain joins TRBV19 and TRBJ2-1, with D perhaps matching TRBD2 (6 bases). V shed 1 base and J shed 7 bases, with 8 bases lying between them. The CDR3 has 13 residues. In germline, CDR1 is LNHDA, CDR2 SQIVND (reference sequence). CDR3 in amino acids: CASSIGRENEQFF. DNA for the CDR3: TGTGCCAGTAGTATAGGACGGGAGAATGAGCAGTTCTTC.

The rearrangement joins TRBV24-1 to TRBJ2-1; a possible D gene is TRBD2 (6 bases). Per germline, CDR1 KGHDR and CDR2 SFDVKD. Trimming pared 1 base from V and 3 bases from J, leaving 12 bases between. There are 16 residues in the CDR3. The chain's CDR3 is CATSDLAGGHYNEQFF. The CDR3 bases are TGTGCCACCAGTGATTTAGCCGGGGGTCACTACAATGAGCAGTTCTTC.

The chain joins TRBV10-3 to TRBJ2-2; tentative D call: TRBD1 (8 bases). Germline V gene sequence: CDR1 ENHRY, CDR2 SYGVKD. Trimming pared 3 bases from V and 4 bases from J, leaving 15 bases between. The CDR3 loop spans 16 amino acids. Here the CDR3 DNA reads TGTGCCATCAGTGAAACAGGGGGGGATGGCACCGGGGAGCTGTTTTTT. Protein product: CAISETGGDGTGELFF.

This clone was found once. The chain has TRBV2 and TRBJ1-1; 8 positions agree with TRBD1. Germline CDR1 reads SNHLY; CDR2 reads FYNNEI. V was pared by 4 bases and J by 5 bases, with 9 bases of the junction left unmatched. The CDR3 totals 15 residues. The CDR3 region is CASSVGDRGKTEAFF. The CDR3 DNA is TGTGCCAGCAGTGTGGGTGACAGGGGAAAGACTGAAGCTTTCTTT.

The chain joins TRBV5-1 to TRBJ2-3; TRBD1 is a possible D gene (6 bases). The CDR3 has 15 amino acids. Germline-derived CDR1 and CDR2 are SGHRS and YFSETQ. V was clipped by 7 bases and J by 0 bases, with 15 bases between them. The CDR3: CASAPDSTSTDTQYF. CDR3 in DNA: TGCGCCAGCGCCCCGGACAGCACTAGCACAGATACGCAGTATTTT.

This chain uses TRBV7-6 with TRBJ2-7; D might be TRBD2 (5 bases). With 1 base removed from V and 2 bases from J, the gap between germline ends came to 9 bases. The germline V gene has CDR1 SGHVS and CDR2 FNYEAQ. The CDR3 covers 14 residues. Here the CDR3 reads CASSLGPGAYEQYV. Here the CDR3 DNA reads TGTGCCAGCAGCTTAGGTCCCGGGGCCTACGAGCAGTACGTC.

The V gene is TRBV24-1, the J gene TRBJ2-4; possibly TRBD1 for D (6 bases). Germline values: CDR1 KGHDR, CDR2 SFDVKD. The CDR3 covers 14 residues. Between the trimmed V and J ends, which lost 9 bases and 1 base, there was a span of 12 bases. The chain's CDR3 is CATPLQGAKNIQYF. The CDR3 DNA reads as TGTGCCACCCCTCTCCAGGGGGCCAAAAACATTCAGTACTTC.

This chain uses TRBV21-1 with TRBJ2-3; the table's D call TRBD2 went unverified against the DNA. TRBV21-1 is a pseudogene. The CDR3 consists of 20 residues. CDR3 sequence reads: CASSKGRGKVAGASTDTQYF. The CDR3, as DNA: TGTGCCAGCAGCAAAGGTCGGGGCAAAGTCGCGGGGGCATCCACAGATACGCAGTATTTT.